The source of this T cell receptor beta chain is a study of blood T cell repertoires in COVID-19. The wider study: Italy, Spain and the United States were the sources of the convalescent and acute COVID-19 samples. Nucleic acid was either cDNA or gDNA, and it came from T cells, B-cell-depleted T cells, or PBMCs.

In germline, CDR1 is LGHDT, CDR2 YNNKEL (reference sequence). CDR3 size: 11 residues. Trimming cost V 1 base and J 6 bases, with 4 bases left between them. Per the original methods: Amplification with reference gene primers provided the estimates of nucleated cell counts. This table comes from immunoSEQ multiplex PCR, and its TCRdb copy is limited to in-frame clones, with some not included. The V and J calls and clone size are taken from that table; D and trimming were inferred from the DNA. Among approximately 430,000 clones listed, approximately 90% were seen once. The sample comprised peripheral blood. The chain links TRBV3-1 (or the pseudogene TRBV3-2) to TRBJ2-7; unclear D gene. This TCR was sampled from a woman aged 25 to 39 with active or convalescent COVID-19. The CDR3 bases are TGTGCCAGCAGCCAAGTCGGCGAGCAGTACTTC. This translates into CASSQVGEQYF.